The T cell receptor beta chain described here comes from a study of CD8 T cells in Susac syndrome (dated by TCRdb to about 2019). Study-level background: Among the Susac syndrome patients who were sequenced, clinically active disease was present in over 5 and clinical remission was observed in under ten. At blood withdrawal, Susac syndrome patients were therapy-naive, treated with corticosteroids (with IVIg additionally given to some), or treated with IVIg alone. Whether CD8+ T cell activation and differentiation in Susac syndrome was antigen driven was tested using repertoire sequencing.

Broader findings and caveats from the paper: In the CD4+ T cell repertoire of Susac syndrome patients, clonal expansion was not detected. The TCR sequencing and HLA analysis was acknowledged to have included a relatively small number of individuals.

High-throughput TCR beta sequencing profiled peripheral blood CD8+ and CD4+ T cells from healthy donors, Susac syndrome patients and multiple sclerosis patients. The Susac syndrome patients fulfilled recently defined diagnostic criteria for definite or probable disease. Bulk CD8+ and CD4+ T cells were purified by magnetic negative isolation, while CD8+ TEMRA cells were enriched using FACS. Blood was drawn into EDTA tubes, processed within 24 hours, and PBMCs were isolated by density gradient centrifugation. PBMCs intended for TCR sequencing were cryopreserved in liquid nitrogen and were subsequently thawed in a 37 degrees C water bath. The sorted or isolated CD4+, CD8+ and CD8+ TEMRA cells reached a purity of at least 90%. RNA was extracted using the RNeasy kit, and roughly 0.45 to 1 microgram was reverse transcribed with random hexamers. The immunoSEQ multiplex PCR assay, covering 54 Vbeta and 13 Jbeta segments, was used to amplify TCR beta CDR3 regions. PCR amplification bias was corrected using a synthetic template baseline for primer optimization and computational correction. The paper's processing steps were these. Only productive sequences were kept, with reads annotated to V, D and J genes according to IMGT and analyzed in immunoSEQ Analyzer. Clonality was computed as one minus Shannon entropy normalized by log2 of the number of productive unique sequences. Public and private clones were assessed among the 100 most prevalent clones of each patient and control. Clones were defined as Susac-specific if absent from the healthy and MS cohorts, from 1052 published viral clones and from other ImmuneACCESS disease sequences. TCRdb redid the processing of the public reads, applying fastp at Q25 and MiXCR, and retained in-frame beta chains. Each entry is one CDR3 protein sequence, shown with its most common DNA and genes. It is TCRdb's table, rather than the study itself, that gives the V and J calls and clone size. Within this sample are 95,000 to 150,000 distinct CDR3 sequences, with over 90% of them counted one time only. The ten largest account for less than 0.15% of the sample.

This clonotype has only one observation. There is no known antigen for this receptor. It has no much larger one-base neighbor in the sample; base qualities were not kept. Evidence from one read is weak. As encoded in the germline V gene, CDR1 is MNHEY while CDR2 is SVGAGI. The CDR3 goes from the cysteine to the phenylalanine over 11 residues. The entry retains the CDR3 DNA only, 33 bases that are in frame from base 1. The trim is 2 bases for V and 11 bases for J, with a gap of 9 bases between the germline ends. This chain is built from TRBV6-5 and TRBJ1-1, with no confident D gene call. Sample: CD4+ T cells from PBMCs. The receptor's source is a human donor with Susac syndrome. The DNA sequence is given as TGTGCCAGCAGTTACAAATGGTTGGCTTTCTTT. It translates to CASSYKWLAFF.